This T cell receptor beta chain was retrieved from a study of blood T cell repertoires in COVID-19. Trimming took off 5 bases at V and 0 bases at J, with 14 bases between the two ends. Germline V gene lookup returns CDR1 MNHEY and CDR2 SMNVEV (reference sequence). CDR3 size: 16 residues. Libraries were prepared by immunoSEQ multiplex PCR; TCRdb keeps only in-frame clonotypes and omits some of them. Here the sample spans 200,000 to 300,000 clones, around 83% being singletons. The sample taken for sequencing was peripheral blood. The chain recombines TRBV27 with TRBJ2-1; D possibly corresponds to TRBD1 (6 bases). This sequence originates from a woman aged 55-70 years with active or convalescent COVID-19. The CDR3 coding sequence is TGTGCCAGCAGTCCGGAGACAGGCAGCTCCTACAATGAGCAGTTCTTC. It yields the protein CASSPETGSSYNEQFF.